A selection of T cell receptor beta chains follows, all from one sample in a study of T-cell reconstitution after alpha-beta-depleted transplantation in children. Via MiXCR, TCRdb re-called the PCR reads, giving one row per CDR3 protein. Of 150,000 to 200,000 distinct CDR3 sequences detected, 11% appear once; the ten largest clones hold 13%. Sequenced material: PBMCs, taken before TCRalphabeta/CD19-depleted stem cell transplant. The receptors shown here come from a boy younger than 10 with acute myeloid leukemia, due to receive a stem cell transplant. Each CDR3 is given with its conserved first and last residue. A D gene is named only where the DNA matches it firmly. Clone size, where shown, is once, few, many, or a class for clones that have expanded.

V	size	J	D	DNA	CDR3
TRBV9	many	TRBJ2-1	NA	TGTGCCAGCAGCGTAGATCAGGCGGAGCCCGAGCAGCCGATCAGGTCCTCATACAATGAGCAGTTCTTC	CASSVDQAEPEQPIRSSYNEQFF
TRBV20-1	many	TRBJ2-1	TRBD2	TGCAGTGCTAGTACCCTCACCAGCGGGAGGTACAATGAGCAGTTCTTC	CSASTLTSGRYNEQFF
TRBV6-4	many	TRBJ2-2	NA	TGTGCCAGCAGCGATAGGAGTTTCACCGGGGAGCTGTTTTTT	CASSDRSFTGELFF
TRBV7-9	many	TRBJ1-1	NA	TGTGCCAGCAGCCGATTCCAGGAGGGAACTGAAGCTTTCTTT	CASSRFQEGTEAFF
TRBV10-3	many	TRBJ1-5	NA	TGTGCCATCAGTGAGTCAAGGGTTCTCCTAAATCAGCCCCAGCATTTT	CAISESRVLLNQPQHF
TRBV11-2	many	TRBJ1-2	TRBD1	TGTGCCAGCAGCTTGGTCCGGGACAGCAGCTATGGCTACACCTTC	CASSLVRDSSYGYTF
TRBV7-2	many	TRBJ2-3	TRBD2	TGTGCCAGCAGCCTAGCCGCGCTAGCGGGAGAGTATACGCAGTATTTT	CASSLAALAGEYTQYF
TRBV20-1	many	TRBJ2-2	TRBD2	TGCAGTGCTAGACGGGCTAGCGGTACCGGGGAGCTGTTTTTT	CSARRASGTGELFF
TRBV12-3/TRBV12-4	many	TRBJ1-5	TRBD1	TGTGCCAGCAGTTTACAGTCCCGGACAGGGGCGCCTCAGCCCCAGCATTTT	CASSLQSRTGAPQPQHF
TRBV29-1	many	TRBJ2-3	NA	TGCAGCGTTGAAGGCGGAGACCCCACAGATACGCAGTATTTT	CSVEGGDPTDTQYF
TRBV20-1	many	TRBJ2-5	NA	TGCAGTGCTCGATCCCCAAGCTCGCGGGACGCCCCCCAAGAGACCCAGTACTTC	CSARSPSSRDAPQETQYF
TRBV12-3/TRBV12-4	many	TRBJ2-4	NA	TGTGCCAGCAGTTTAGGACAGTTATTTGAAAACATTCAGTACTTC	CASSLGQLFENIQYF
TRBV20-1	NA	TRBJ2-2	NA	TGCAGTGCTAGAGATATAGGGGGAGGGTCGAACACCGGGGAGCTGTTTTTT	CSARDIGGGSNTGELFF
TRBV5-1	few	TRBJ2-5	TRBD1	TGCGCCAGCAGCTTAGGAGACAGGGTGGAAGAGACCCAGTACTTC	CASSLGDRVEETQYF
TRBV7-8	few	TRBJ1-6	NA	TGTGCCAGCCGCCATGGGGCGTATGGACGGTATAATTCACCCCTCCACTTT	CASRHGAYGRYNSPLHF
TRBV9	many	TRBJ2-7	TRBD2	TGTGCCAGCAGCGTCTCTAGCGGGAGCCCATCCTACGAGCAGTACTTC	CASSVSSGSPSYEQYF
TRBV21-1	many	TRBJ2-7	NA	TGTGCCAGCAGCAAACCGTCAGGGACTAGCGGGAGTTACGAGCAGTACTTC	CASSKPSGTSGSYEQYF
TRBV5-8	many	TRBJ1-2	NA	TGTGCCATCCGAACGCGATATTCTAACTATGGCTACACCTTC	CAIRTRYSNYGYTF
TRBV20-1	many	TRBJ2-5	NA	TGCAGTGCTAGGCTGCCGGGGGAAGAGACCCAGTACTTC	CSARLPGEETQYF
TRBV6-2/TRBV6-3	NA	TRBJ1-1	NA	TGTGCCAGCAGTTACTCGAGTAATCCGTCCGAAGCTTTCTTT	CASSYSSNPSEAFF
TRBV5-1	few	TRBJ2-1	NA	TGCGCCAGCAGCGCCGCGGGACACAGCTCCTACAATGAGCAGTTCTTC	CASSAAGHSSYNEQFF
TRBV5-1	many	TRBJ2-5	TRBD2	TGCGCCAGCAGCTTGGGCCTAGCGGGGGAGGTAGAGACCCAGTACTTC	CASSLGLAGEVETQYF
TRBV3-1	many	TRBJ2-3	NA	TGTGCCAGCAGCCCGCGACTTGGTTCCGGAGATACGCAGTATTTT	CASSPRLGSGDTQYF
TRBV5-1	many	TRBJ1-1	NA	TGCGCCAGCAGCCCAGGGACAAAGGGGACTGAAGCTTTCTTT	CASSPGTKGTEAFF
TRBV15	many	TRBJ2-2	TRBD2	TGTGCCACCAGCAGAGTAGGACTAGCGGCAACCGGGGAGCTGTTTTTT	CATSRVGLAATGELFF
TRBV2	once	TRBJ1-5	NA	TGTGCCAGCAGAGTAACAGAAGTAGGTATTCAGCCCCAGCATTTT	CASRVTEVGIQPQHF
TRBV20-1	many	TRBJ2-7	TRBD1	TGCAGTGCTCCTAAGACAGGGGGAAGCTACGAGCAGTACTTC	CSAPKTGGSYEQYF
TRBV20-1	many	TRBJ2-3	TRBD2	TGCAGTGCTGGATCCGGGACTAGCGCCACAGATACGCAGTATTTT	CSAGSGTSATDTQYF